Below, one T cell receptor beta chain is given with its context. Its target is not known. This record belongs to a study of PD-1 blockade in classical Hodgkin lymphoma. Stated time point: cycle 4 day 1 (C4D1), after about 6 weeks of nivolumab. Each and every patient relapsed after autologous stem cell transplantation, and patients got differing brentuximab vedotin exposure. Classification of best responses gave complete response, partial response or progressive disease. Trimming took 4 bases from V and 8 from J, leaving 15 bases between them. This CDR3 is 15 amino acids long. Germline assignment: CDR1 SGHAT and CDR2 FQNNGV. Study-level points and caveats: The study found that TCR diversity rose significantly by C4D1 in CD4+ but not CD8+ cells. Complete responders entered with baseline diversity on par with newly diagnosed patients, the results showed.

TCRdb's copy holds only in-frame clones and misses some; the assay was immunoSEQ multiplex PCR. The sample lists under 80,000 clones; around 90% were seen once. The sequencing used peripheral blood mononuclear cells (PBMCs), collected before the fourth cycle of nivolumab. This clonotype originated in a human donor with classical Hodgkin lymphoma. The J gene is TRBJ1-6, the V gene TRBV11-2; no reliable D call. In DNA form, the CDR3 reads TGTGCCAGCAGCTCCTCCAGCCGTATGGATTCACCCCTCCACTTT. This gives the protein CASSSSSRMDSPLHF.